This is a list of T cell receptor beta chains from one sample in a study of blood T cell repertoires in COVID-19. The protocol was immunoSEQ multiplex PCR, while the TCRdb copy is restricted to in-frame clones and leaves out a portion. The sample holds about 440,000 clones; 88% are singletons and the top ten take around an eighth. Sequenced: peripheral blood. These receptors were obtained from a woman aged 50 to 60 with COVID-19, enrolled during active disease. The CDR3 runs from the conserved cysteine through the conserved F or W. D genes are given only for firm matches. Clone size is stated in some rows and not others, as once, few, many or a class when expanded.

TRBJ1-2 14 NA TRBV4-2 NA CASSKRQLSYGYTF TGTGCCAGCAGCAAGAGACAACTCAGCTATGGCTACACCTTC
TRBJ1-1 15 TRBD1 TRBV27 NA CASSAPGQGASEAFF TGTGCCAGCAGTGCACCTGGACAGGGGGCCTCTGAAGCTTTCTTT
TRBJ1-2 13 NA TRBV12-3/TRBV12-4 once CASSLGTYTGYTF TGTGCCAGCAGTTTGGGGACATATACGGGCTACACCTTC
TRBJ1-1 16 NA TRBV2 NA CASSENGAGVDTEAFF TGTGCCAGCAGTGAAAACGGAGCGGGGGTAGACACTGAAGCTTTCTTT
TRBJ2-2 15 TRBD1 TRBV3-1/TRBV3-2 NA CASSLGTGRSGELFF TGTGCCAGCAGCCTGGGGACAGGGCGAAGTGGGGAGCTGTTTTTT
TRBJ2-7 13 TRBD1 TRBV5-4 NA CASSWDRGLEQYF TGTGCCAGCAGCTGGGACAGGGGTCTCGAGCAGTACTTC
TRBJ2-7 13 NA TRBV27 NA CASSLGSTYEQYF TGTGCCAGCAGTCTAGGCAGTACCTACGAGCAGTACTTC
TRBJ1-1 15 TRBD1 TRBV6-1 NA CASSEGTGGRTEAFF TGTGCCAGCAGTGAAGGGACAGGGGGCAGAACTGAAGCTTTCTTT
TRBJ1-2 15 NA TRBV2 NA CASSPVEGTFHGYTF TGTGCCAGCAGTCCGGTCGAGGGGACATTCCATGGCTACACCTTC
TRBJ1-2 12 NA TRBV19 once CASSFEDYGYTF TGTGCCAGTAGTTTTGAGGACTATGGCTACACCTTC
TRBJ2-1 14 TRBD2 TRBV5-1 NA CASSQRGGYNEQFF TGCGCCAGCAGCCAGCGGGGGGGCTACAATGAGCAGTTCTTC
TRBJ1-5 16 TRBD1 TRBV19 few CASSIRTGLLNQPQHF TGTGCCAGTAGTATCCGGACAGGCCTGCTTAATCAGCCCCAGCATTTT
TRBJ2-1 15 TRBD2 TRBV5-1 once CASSAGLAGMNEQFF TGCGCCAGCAGCGCGGGACTAGCGGGAATGAATGAGCAGTTCTTC
TRBJ2-7 15 NA TRBV5-1 NA CASSPLGGTLYEQYF TGCGCCAGCAGCCCCTTGGGCGGGACCCTCTACGAGCAGTACTTC
TRBJ2-3 14 NA TRBV6-5 NA CASRLLLLGDTQYF TGTGCCAGCCGACTCTTGCTCTTGGGAGATACGCAGTATTTT
TRBJ1-2 15 NA TRBV11-3 NA CASSPPQTANYGYTF TGTGCCAGCAGCCCCCCCCAGACAGCGAACTATGGCTACACCTTC
TRBJ2-4 14 NA TRBV2 NA CASSGSGLVDIQYF TGTGCCAGCAGTGGGAGCGGGCTGGTCGATATTCAGTACTTC
TRBJ2-7 14 NA TRBV6-1 NA CASSEGTTSYEQYF TGTGCCAGCAGTGAGGGGACAACGTCCTACGAGCAGTACTTC
TRBJ1-1 15 TRBD1 TRBV4-2 NA CASSPRTGGIPEAFF TGTGCCAGCAGCCCAAGGACAGGGGGCATTCCTGAAGCTTTCTTT
TRBJ2-1 12 NA TRBV5-6 NA CASSPGHPEQFF TGTGCCAGCAGCCCGGGACATCCTGAGCAGTTCTTC
TRBJ1-1 14 TRBD1 TRBV5-1 NA CASSLATGAAEAFF TGCGCCAGCAGCTTGGCGACAGGGGCGGCTGAAGCTTTCTTT
TRBJ1-3 15 NA TRBV7-2 NA CASSPGPGAGNTIYF TGTGCCAGCAGTCCCGGTCCGGGAGCTGGAAACACCATATATTTT
TRBJ2-3 13 NA TRBV12-5 NA CASGLALRDTQYF TGTGCTAGTGGTTTGGCACTCAGGGATACGCAGTATTTT
TRBJ2-7 13 TRBD1 TRBV6-1 NA CASSERQGGEQYF TGTGCCAGCAGTGAAAGACAGGGGGGAGAGCAGTACTTC
TRBJ1-1 16 NA TRBV19 NA CASKPGRAGLNTEAFF TGTGCCAGTAAGCCCGGCCGGGCAGGGCTGAACACTGAAGCTTTCTTT
TRBJ2-3 16 TRBD2 TRBV24-1 NA CATSGTSGGVTDTQYF TGTGCCACCAGTGGGACTAGCGGGGGGGTCACAGATACGCAGTATTTT
TRBJ1-2 11 NA TRBV6-1 NA CASSDETGGTF TGTGCCAGCAGTGATGAAACGGGAGGCACCTTC
TRBJ1-2 16 TRBD1 TRBV10-2 NA CASSDPGQGLTYGYTF TGCGCCAGCAGTGACCCCGGACAGGGTTTAACCTATGGCTACACCTTC
TRBJ1-3 16 NA TRBV19 NA CASSRGDVRSGNTIYF TGTGCCAGTAGTAGGGGGGACGTGCGCTCTGGAAACACCATATATTTT
TRBJ2-7 11 TRBD1 TRBV12-3/TRBV12-4 few CASSPGQGAYF TGTGCCAGCAGCCCTGGACAGGGGGCGTACTTC
TRBJ1-3 14 NA TRBV3-1/TRBV3-2 NA CASSRTAGGNTIYF TGTGCCAGCAGCCGGACAGCCGGAGGAAACACCATATATTTT
TRBJ2-2 17 TRBD2 TRBV18 NA CASSPRERGPNTGELFF TGTGCCAGCTCACCACGGGAGCGGGGCCCGAACACCGGGGAGCTGTTTTTT
TRBJ2-7 12 TRBD1 TRBV7-9 NA CASSQGANEQYF TGTGCCAGCTCACAGGGGGCGAACGAGCAGTACTTC
TRBJ1-6 14 TRBD1 TRBV5-6 NA CASSLGQANSPLHF TGTGCCAGCAGCCTGGGACAGGCTAATTCACCCCTCCACTTT
TRBJ2-7 16 TRBD1 TRBV3-1/TRBV3-2 NA CASSQLRTGNLYEQYF TGTGCCAGCAGCCAACTCCGGACAGGCAACCTTTACGAGCAGTACTTC
TRBJ2-1 15 NA TRBV19 once CASRRTGYQDNEQFF TGTGCCAGTAGGAGAACAGGTTATCAGGACAATGAGCAGTTCTTC
TRBJ1-2 12 NA TRBV4-2 NA CASSPSGYGYTF TGTGCCAGCAGCCCCTCAGGGTATGGCTACACCTTC
TRBJ1-2 14 NA TRBV5-1 NA CASSSSVQNYGYTF TGCGCCAGCAGCTCCTCTGTTCAGAACTATGGCTACACCTTC
TRBJ1-5 15 TRBD1 TRBV20-1 few CSASMGQRNDQPQHF TGCAGTGCTAGTATGGGACAGCGAAACGATCAGCCCCAGCATTTT
TRBJ2-1 15 TRBD1 TRBV29-1 NA CSVQRGTGPYNEQFF TGCAGCGTCCAAAGGGGGACAGGGCCCTACAATGAGCAGTTCTTC
TRBJ1-3 19 NA TRBV7-8 NA CASSLVRTPKPYSGNTIYF TGTGCCAGCAGCTTAGTCAGGACACCGAAACCGTACTCTGGAAACACCATATATTTT
TRBJ1-5 16 NA TRBV7-2 NA CASSLVGGSGNQPQHF TGTGCCAGCAGCTTAGTCGGGGGAAGCGGCAATCAGCCCCAGCATTTT
TRBJ2-1 12 NA TRBV12-3/TRBV12-4 NA CASSLGREGEFF TGTGCCAGCAGTTTGGGAAGAGAGGGGGAGTTCTTC
TRBJ1-5 13 TRBD1 TRBV12-3/TRBV12-4 NA CASSHRGHQPQHF TGTGCCAGCAGTCACAGGGGACATCAGCCCCAGCATTTT
TRBJ1-5 14 NA TRBV19 once CASGDGGGNQPQHF TGTGCCAGTGGGGATGGGGGGGGTAATCAGCCCCAGCATTTT
TRBJ1-1 13 NA TRBV28 few CASSPAVPVEAFF TGTGCCAGCAGCCCCGCTGTTCCGGTTGAAGCTTTCTTT
TRBJ2-1 14 TRBD2 TRBV3-1/TRBV3-2 NA CASSQDLAGLRWIF TGTGCCAGCAGCCAAGATCTAGCGGGGCTGAGGTGGATCTTC
TRBJ1-5 12 NA TRBV30 NA CAWSQYTQPQHF TGTGCCTGGAGCCAATACACTCAGCCCCAGCATTTT
TRBJ1-5 13 TRBD1 TRBV30 few CAWGTGGNQPQHF TGTGCCTGGGGGACAGGGGGCAATCAGCCCCAGCATTTT
TRBJ2-3 14 NA TRBV5-1 few CASSIGQPTDTQYF TGCGCCAGCAGCATCGGACAGCCCACAGATACGCAGTATTTT
TRBJ2-3 15 NA TRBV2 NA CASSELDSRTDTQYF TGTGCCAGCAGTGAGTTAGACAGTCGCACAGATACGCAGTATTTT
TRBJ1-3 13 NA TRBV11-3 once CASSLSPGNTIYF TGTGCCAGCAGCTTAAGCCCGGGAAACACCATATATTTT
TRBJ2-7 15 TRBD2 TRBV4-1 NA CASSQGLADSYEQYF TGCGCCAGCAGCCAAGGGCTAGCGGACTCCTACGAGCAGTACTTC
TRBJ2-2 15 TRBD1 TRBV3-1/TRBV3-2 NA CASSRDRTNTGELFF TGTGCCAGCAGCCGGGACAGGACCAACACCGGGGAGCTGTTTTTT
TRBJ1-1 15 TRBD1 TRBV19 NA CASRAPGQGTGEAFF TGTGCCAGTAGGGCCCCGGGACAGGGGACGGGAGAAGCTTTCTTT
TRBJ1-6 16 NA TRBV27 few CASSLSGGAYNSPLHF TGTGCCAGCAGTTTATCAGGGGGTGCCTATAATTCACCCCTCCACTTT
TRBJ1-2 13 NA TRBV5-1 NA CASSTDRNYGYTF TGCGCCAGCAGCACAGACAGGAACTATGGCTACACCTTC
TRBJ2-2 16 TRBD1 TRBV18 once CASSRQGDTNTGELFF TGTGCCAGCTCAAGACAGGGAGATACAAACACCGGGGAGCTGTTTTTT
TRBJ1-4 11 NA TRBV2 NA CASFEGEKLFF TGTGCCAGCTTTGAGGGTGAAAAACTGTTTTTT
TRBJ2-1 14 NA TRBV6-5 NA CASSSRVSYNEQFF TGTGCCAGCAGTTCCAGGGTCTCCTACAATGAGCAGTTCTTC